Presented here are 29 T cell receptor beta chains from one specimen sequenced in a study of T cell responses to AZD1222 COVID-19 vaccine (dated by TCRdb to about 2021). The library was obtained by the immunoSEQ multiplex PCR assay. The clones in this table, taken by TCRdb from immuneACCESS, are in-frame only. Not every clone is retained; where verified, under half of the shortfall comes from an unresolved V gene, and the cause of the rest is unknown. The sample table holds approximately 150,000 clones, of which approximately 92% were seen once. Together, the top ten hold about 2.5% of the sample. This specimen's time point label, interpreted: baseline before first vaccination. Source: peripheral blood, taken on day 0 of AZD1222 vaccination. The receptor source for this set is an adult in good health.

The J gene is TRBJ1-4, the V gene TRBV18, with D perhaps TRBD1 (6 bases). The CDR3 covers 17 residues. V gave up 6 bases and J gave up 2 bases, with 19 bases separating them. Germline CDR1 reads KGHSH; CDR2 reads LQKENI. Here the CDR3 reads CASSRLTGGSTNEKLFF. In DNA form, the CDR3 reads TGTGCCAGCTCCCGTCTGACAGGAGGATCGACTAATGAAAAACTGTTTTTT.

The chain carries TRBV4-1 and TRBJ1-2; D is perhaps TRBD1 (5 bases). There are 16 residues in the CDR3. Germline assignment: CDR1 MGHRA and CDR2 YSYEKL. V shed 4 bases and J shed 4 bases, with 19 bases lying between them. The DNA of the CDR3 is TGCGCCAGCAGCCCGCCGACAGTACAGCCAACCTATGGCTACACCTTC. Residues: CASSPPTVQPTYGYTF.

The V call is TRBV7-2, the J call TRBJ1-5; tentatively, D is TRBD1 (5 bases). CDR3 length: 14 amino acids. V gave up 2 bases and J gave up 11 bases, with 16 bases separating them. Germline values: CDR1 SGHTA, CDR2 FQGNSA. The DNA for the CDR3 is TGTGCCAGCAGCTTACACACAGAGGGGTCAGCCCAGCATTTT. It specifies CASSLHTEGSAQHF.

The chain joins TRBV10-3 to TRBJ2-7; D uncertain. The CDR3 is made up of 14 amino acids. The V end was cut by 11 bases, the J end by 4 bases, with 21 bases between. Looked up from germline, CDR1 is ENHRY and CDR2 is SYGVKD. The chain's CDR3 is CAGRKSISSYEQYF. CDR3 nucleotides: TGTGCCGGCCGGAAAAGTATCAGCTCTTACGAGCAGTACTTC.

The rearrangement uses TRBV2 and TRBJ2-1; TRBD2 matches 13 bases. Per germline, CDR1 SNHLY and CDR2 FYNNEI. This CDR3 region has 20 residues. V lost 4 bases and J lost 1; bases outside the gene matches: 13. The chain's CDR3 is CASSGLGLAGVGLSYNEQFF. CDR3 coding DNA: TGTGCCAGCAGTGGCCTCGGACTAGCGGGAGTAGGTTTGTCCTACAATGAGCAGTTCTTC.

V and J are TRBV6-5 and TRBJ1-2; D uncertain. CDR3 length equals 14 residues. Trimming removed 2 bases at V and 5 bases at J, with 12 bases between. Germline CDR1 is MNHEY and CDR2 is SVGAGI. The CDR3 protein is CASSYTGGVYGYTF. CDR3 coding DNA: TGTGCCAGCAGTTACACCGGAGGCGTTTATGGCTACACCTTC.

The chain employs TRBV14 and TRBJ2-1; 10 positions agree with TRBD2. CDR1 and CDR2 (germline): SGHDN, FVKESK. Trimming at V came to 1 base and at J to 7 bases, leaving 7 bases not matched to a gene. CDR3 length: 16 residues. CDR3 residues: CASSQATSGILNEQFF. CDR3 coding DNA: TGTGCCAGCAGCCAAGCCACTAGCGGGATATTAAATGAGCAGTTCTTC.

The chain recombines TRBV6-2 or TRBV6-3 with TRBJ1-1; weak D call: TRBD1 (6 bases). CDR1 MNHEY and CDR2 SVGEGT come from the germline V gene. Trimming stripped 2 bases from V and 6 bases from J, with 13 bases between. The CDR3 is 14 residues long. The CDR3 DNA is TGTGCCAGCAGTTACCTCGAGGGGGTGGCTGAAGCTTTCTTT. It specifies CASSYLEGVAEAFF.

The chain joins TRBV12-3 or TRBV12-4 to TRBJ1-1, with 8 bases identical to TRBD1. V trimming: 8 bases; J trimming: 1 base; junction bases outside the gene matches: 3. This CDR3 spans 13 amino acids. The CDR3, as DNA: TGTGCCAGCGGACAGGGAGGGAACACTGAAGCTTTCTTT. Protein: CASGQGGNTEAFF.

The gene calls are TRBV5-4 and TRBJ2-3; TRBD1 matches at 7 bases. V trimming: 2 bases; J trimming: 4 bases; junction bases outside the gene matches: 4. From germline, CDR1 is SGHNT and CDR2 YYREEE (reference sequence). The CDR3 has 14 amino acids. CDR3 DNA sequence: TGTGCCAGCAGCTTTAAGGGGGCATCAGATACGCAGTATTTT. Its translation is CASSFKGASDTQYF.

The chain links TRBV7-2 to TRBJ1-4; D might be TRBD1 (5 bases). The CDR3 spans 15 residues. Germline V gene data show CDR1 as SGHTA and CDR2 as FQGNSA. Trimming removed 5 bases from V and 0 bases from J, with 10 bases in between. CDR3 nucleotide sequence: TGTGCCAGCAGCCAGGCCAGGGCAACTAATGAAAAACTGTTTTTT. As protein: CASSQARATNEKLFF. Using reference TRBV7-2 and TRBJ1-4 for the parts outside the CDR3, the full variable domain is GAGVSQSPSNKVTEKGKDVELRCDPISGHTALYWYRQSLGQGLEFLIYFQGNSAPDKSGLPSDRFSAERTGGSVSTLTIQRTQQEDSAVYLCASSQARATNEKLFFGSGTQLSVL.

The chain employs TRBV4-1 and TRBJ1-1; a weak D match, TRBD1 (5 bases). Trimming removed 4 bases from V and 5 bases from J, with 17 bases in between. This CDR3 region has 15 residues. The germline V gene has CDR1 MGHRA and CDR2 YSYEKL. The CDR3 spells CASSLPGGSWTEAFF. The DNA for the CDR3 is TGCGCCAGCAGCCTACCCGGGGGGTCGTGGACTGAAGCTTTCTTT.

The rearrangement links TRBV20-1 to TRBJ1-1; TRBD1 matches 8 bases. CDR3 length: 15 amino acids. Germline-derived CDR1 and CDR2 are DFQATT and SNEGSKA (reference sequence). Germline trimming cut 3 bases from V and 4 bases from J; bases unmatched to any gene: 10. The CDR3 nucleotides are TGCAGTGCTAGTCGGACAGGGAGAGGCGGCACTGAAGCTTTCTTT. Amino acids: CSASRTGRGGTEAFF.

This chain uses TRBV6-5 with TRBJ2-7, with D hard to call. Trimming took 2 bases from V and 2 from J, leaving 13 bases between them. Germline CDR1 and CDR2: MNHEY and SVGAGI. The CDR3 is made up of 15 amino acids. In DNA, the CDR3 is TGTGCCAGCAGTTACCCCCCTCCCCCCCCCTACGAGCAGTACTTC. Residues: CASSYPPPPPYEQYF.

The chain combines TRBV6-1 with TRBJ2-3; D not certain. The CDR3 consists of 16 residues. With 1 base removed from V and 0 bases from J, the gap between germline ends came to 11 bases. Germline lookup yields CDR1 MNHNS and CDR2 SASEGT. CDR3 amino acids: CASSEGVASSTDTQYF. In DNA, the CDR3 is TGTGCCAGCAGTGAAGGGGTGGCGTCGAGCACAGATACGCAGTATTTT.

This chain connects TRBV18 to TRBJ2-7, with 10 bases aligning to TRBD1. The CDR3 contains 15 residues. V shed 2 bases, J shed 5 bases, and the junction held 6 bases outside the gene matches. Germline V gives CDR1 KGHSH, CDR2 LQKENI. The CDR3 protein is CASSPVGQGNHEQYF. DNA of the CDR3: TGTGCCAGCTCACCAGTGGGACAGGGGAACCACGAGCAGTACTTC.

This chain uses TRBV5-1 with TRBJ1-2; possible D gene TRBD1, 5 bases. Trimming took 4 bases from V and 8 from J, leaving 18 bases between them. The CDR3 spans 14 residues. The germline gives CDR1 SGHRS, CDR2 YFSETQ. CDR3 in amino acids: CASSPDFVGTGYTF. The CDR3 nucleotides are TGCGCCAGCAGCCCGGACTTTGTCGGGACCGGCTACACCTTC.

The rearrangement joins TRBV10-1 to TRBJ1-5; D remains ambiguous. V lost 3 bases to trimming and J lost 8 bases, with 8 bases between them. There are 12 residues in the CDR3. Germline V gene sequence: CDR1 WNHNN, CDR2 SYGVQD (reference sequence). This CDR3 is CASSDSREPQHF. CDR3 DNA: TGCGCCAGCAGTGACTCTCGGGAGCCCCAGCATTTT.

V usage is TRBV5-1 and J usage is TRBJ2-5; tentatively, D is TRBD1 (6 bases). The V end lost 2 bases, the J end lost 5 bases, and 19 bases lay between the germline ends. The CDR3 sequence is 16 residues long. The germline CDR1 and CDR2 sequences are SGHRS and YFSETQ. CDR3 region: CASSLTPRGVEETQYF. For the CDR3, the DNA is TGCGCCAGCAGCTTAACCCCCAGGGGAGTAGAGGAGACCCAGTACTTC.

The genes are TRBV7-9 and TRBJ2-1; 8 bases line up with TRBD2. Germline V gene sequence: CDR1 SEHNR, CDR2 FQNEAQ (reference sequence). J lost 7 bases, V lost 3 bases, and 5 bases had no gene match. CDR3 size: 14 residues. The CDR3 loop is CASSFSGKWNEQFF. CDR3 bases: TGTGCCAGCAGCTTTAGCGGGAAATGGAATGAGCAGTTCTTC.

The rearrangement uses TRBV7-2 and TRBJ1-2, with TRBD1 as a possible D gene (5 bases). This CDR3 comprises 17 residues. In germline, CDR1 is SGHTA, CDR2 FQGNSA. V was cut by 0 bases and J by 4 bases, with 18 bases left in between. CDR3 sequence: CASSLALPADIGYGYTF. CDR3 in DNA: TGTGCCAGCAGCTTAGCCTTGCCCGCGGACATTGGCTATGGCTACACCTTC.

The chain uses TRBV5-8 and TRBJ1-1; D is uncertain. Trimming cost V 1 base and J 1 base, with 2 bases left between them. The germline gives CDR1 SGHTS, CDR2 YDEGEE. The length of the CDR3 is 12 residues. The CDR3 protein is CASSLWNTEAFF. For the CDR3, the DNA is TGTGCCAGCAGCTTGTGGAACACTGAAGCTTTCTTT.

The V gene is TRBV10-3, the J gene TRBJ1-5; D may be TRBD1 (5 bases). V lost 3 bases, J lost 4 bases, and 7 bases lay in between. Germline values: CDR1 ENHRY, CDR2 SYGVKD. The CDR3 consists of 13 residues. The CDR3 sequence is CAISEDSNQPQHF. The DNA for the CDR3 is TGTGCCATCAGTGAAGACAGTAATCAGCCCCAGCATTTT.

CDR3 region: CASSQGTGGNYGYTF. Written as DNA, the CDR3 is TGTGCCAGCAGCCAGGGGACAGGAGGGAACTATGGCTACACCTTC. The rearrangement joins TRBV14 to TRBJ1-2, with 8 nucleotides matching TRBD1. The CDR3 totals 15 residues. The germline V gene has CDR1 SGHDN and CDR2 FVKESK. V lost 3 bases and J lost 2; bases outside the gene matches: 5.

For the CDR3, the DNA is TGTGCCAGCAGCCCTGCTAGCAACTCAGTGTCCTACAATGAGCAGTTCTTC. This encodes CASSPASNSVSYNEQFF. The chain carries TRBV7-2 and TRBJ2-1; D may be TRBD2 (5 bases). Trimming shortened V by 5 bases and J by 1 base, and 18 bases separated the two germline ends. In germline, CDR1 is SGHTA, CDR2 FQGNSA. This CDR3 has 17 amino acids.

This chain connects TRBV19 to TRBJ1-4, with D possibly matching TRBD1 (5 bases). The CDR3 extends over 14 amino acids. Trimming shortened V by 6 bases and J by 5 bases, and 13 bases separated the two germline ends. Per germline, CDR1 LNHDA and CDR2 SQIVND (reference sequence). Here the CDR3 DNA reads TGTGCCAGTAGGGACCAGGGAATAAATGAAAAACTGTTTTTT. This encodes CASRDQGINEKLFF.

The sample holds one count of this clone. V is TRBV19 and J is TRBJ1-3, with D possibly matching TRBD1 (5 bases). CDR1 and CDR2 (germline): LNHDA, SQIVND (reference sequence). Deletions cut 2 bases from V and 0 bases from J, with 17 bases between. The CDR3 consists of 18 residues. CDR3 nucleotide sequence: TGTGCCAGTAGTATAAGGGCCCAACAGGATTTCTCTGGAAACACCATATATTTT. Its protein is CASSIRAQQDFSGNTIYF.

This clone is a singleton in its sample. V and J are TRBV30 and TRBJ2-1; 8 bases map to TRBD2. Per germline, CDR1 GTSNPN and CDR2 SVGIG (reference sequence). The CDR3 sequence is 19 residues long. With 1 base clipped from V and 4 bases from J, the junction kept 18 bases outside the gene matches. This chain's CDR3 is CAWSDILRLSGGGYNEQFF. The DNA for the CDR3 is TGTGCCTGGAGTGATATACTTCGGTTGAGCGGGGGAGGATACAATGAGCAGTTCTTC.

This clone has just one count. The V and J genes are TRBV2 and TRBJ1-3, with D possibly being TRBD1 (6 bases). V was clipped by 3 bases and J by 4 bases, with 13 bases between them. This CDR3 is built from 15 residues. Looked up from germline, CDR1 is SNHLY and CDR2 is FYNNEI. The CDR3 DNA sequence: TGTGCCAGCAGTGACCAGGGGCTATCAGGAAACACCATATATTTT. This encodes CASSDQGLSGNTIYF.